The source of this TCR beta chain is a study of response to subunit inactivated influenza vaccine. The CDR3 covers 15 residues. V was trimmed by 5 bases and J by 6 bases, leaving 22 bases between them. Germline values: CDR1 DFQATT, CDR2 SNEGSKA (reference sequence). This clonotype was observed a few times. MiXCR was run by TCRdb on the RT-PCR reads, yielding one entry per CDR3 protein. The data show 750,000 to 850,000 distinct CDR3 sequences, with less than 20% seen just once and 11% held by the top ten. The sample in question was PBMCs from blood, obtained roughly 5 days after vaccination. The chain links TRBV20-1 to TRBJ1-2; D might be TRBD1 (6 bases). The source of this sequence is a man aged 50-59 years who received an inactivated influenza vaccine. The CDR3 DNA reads TGCAGTGCTTCGGCGGTAGGGGGACGAGCGGATGGCTACACCTTC. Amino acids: CSASAVGGRADGYTF.